This T cell receptor (beta chain) was recovered during a study of regulatory T cells in long-lasting Graves disease. On this clonotype itself: No antigen is known for it.

This sample's time point: newly diagnosed GD, antithyroid drugs for less than 3 months. Construction of the TCR library relied on RNA isolated from PBMCs. Looked up from germline, CDR1 is SGHRS and CDR2 is YFSETQ. Trimming cost V 4 bases and J 2 bases, with 13 bases left between them. The CDR3 covers 15 residues. General study points: Persistent disease showed a preference for TRBV28, TRBJ1-2 and TRBJ2-5.

For TCR beta, libraries came from iRepertoire HTBI primers and Arm-PCR of CDR3 regions. Via MiXCR, TCRdb re-called the multiplex PCR reads, giving one row per CDR3 protein. Among some 340,000 distinct CDR3 sequences, about 12% were seen once, and the ten largest hold under 20%. The data also belong to a second study, concerning T cells in Graves' hyperthyroidism and ophthalmopathy.

The clonotype was recovered from a woman between 18 and 30 years old with Graves disease. The chain uses TRBV5-1 and TRBJ2-1; possible D gene TRBD1, 6 bases. The sequences come from peripheral blood mononuclear cells (PBMCs), collected at new diagnosis, from a patient treated with antithyroid drugs. CDR3 sequence (DNA): TGCGCCAGCAGCCCCGGACAGCCCCCCTACAATGAGCAGTTCTTC. Translation: CASSPGQPPYNEQFF.